These T cell receptor beta chains were read from a single sample in a study of T cell repertoires in cytomegalovirus infection. MiXCR was run by TCRdb on the reads, yielding one entry per CDR3 protein. Among over 300,000 distinct CDR3 sequences listed, over 7.5% were seen once. The sequencing input was PBMCs. The receptors were gathered from a human donor in good health (CMV status not recorded). Some clones in this sample may be carry-over from other donors' samples. CDR3s include the opening cysteine and the closing phenylalanine or tryptophan. A D gene is named only where the DNA matches it firmly. Rows give clone size only sometimes, using once, few, many, or a class for an expanded clone.

V gene	D gene	J gene	clone size	CDR3 protein	CDR3 DNA
TRBV12-3/TRBV12-4	TRBD2	TRBJ2-3	many	CASRKAGTPDTQYF	TGTGCCAGCAGAAAAGCGGGGACCCCCGATACGCAGTATTTT
TRBV25-1	-	TRBJ1-5	few	CASSESGVQPQHF	TGTGCCAGCAGTGAATCTGGGGTGCAGCCCCAGCATTTT
TRBV6-6	-	TRBJ2-1	few	CASSYSVSNEQFF	TGTGCCAGCAGTTACTCCGTTAGTAATGAGCAGTTCTTC
TRBV7-9	-	TRBJ2-7	many	CASSPGTEYEQYF	TGTGCCAGCAGCCCCGGGACGGAATACGAGCAGTACTTC
TRBV6-2/TRBV6-3	-	TRBJ2-1	once	CASSYSRGTHNEQFF	TGTGCCAGCAGTTACTCGCGAGGGACACACAATGAGCAGTTCTTC
TRBV28	-	TRBJ1-3	few	CASPPLTVGNTIYF	TGTGCCAGCCCACCGCTTACGGTTGGAAACACCATATATTTT
TRBV11-2	-	TRBJ1-3	-	CASNPTSGNTIYF	TGTGCCAGCAACCCAACCTCTGGAAACACCATATATTTT
TRBV15	-	TRBJ2-7	-	CATSRDLEAGEQYF	TGTGCCACCAGCAGAGATTTGGAGGCGGGGGAGCAGTACTTC
TRBV11-2	-	TRBJ1-2	-	CASSLDLGHLTYGYTF	TGTGCCAGCAGCTTAGATCTGGGACACCTGACGTATGGCTACACCTTC
TRBV7-9	-	TRBJ1-5	many	CASSLVTTGSNQPQHF	TGTGCCAGCAGCTTAGTGACAACGGGGAGCAATCAGCCCCAGCATTTT
TRBV5-5	TRBD1	TRBJ1-1	few	CASSLVPGQGANTEAFF	TGTGCCAGCAGCTTGGTACCGGGACAGGGGGCTAACACTGAAGCTTTCTTT
TRBV4-3	-	TRBJ1-1	-	CASSQETRQEAFF	TGCGCCAGCAGCCAAGAAACCAGACAGGAAGCTTTCTTT
TRBV6-2/TRBV6-3	-	TRBJ2-7	few	CASSSGGAGEQYF	TGTGCCAGCAGTTCCGGAGGGGCAGGCGAGCAGTACTTC
TRBV29-1	-	TRBJ2-1	-	CSVDRRNEQFF	TGCAGCGTTGACCGGAGGAATGAGCAGTTCTTC
TRBV20-1	TRBD2	TRBJ2-7	few	CSATTPGLRYEQYF	TGCAGTGCAACAACCCCGGGACTAAGATACGAGCAGTACTTC
TRBV6-2/TRBV6-3	-	TRBJ1-1	few	CATIVDGIKAEAFF	TGTGCCACCATTGTAGACGGGATCAAGGCTGAAGCTTTCTTT
TRBV4-2	-	TRBJ1-3	many	CASSLSHDRSGNTIYF	TGTGCCAGCAGCCTCTCTCACGATCGGTCTGGAAACACCATATATTTT
TRBV30	-	TRBJ1-4	once	CAWSITGPSEKLFF	TGTGCCTGGAGTATAACGGGACCGAGTGAAAAACTGTTTTTT
TRBV6-8	-	TRBJ2-1	-	CASSFEGGSSYNEQFF	TGTGCCAGCAGTTTTGAGGGGGGGAGCTCCTACAATGAGCAGTTCTTC
TRBV6-2/TRBV6-3	-	TRBJ2-1	-	CASSSGWGPGNEQFF	TGTGCCAGCAGTTCTGGCTGGGGTCCGGGAAATGAGCAGTTCTTC
TRBV7-2	-	TRBJ1-4	-	CASSPQGNSEKLFF	TGTGCCAGCAGCCCCCAGGGTAATTCTGAAAAACTGTTTTTT
TRBV27	-	TRBJ2-1	-	CASSLQPPNEQFF	TGTGCCAGCAGTCTCCAGCCCCCAAATGAGCAGTTCTTC
TRBV12-3/TRBV12-4	-	TRBJ2-7	-	CASSLMVRAHEQYF	TGTGCCAGCAGTTTAATGGTCAGGGCCCACGAGCAGTACTTC
TRBV7-2	TRBD1	TRBJ2-5	-	CASSSGTGRQTQYF	TGTGCCAGCAGCTCCGGGACAGGGAGGCAGACCCAGTACTTC
TRBV20-1	-	TRBJ1-1	-	CSANRYEAFF	TGCAGTGCTAACAGGTATGAAGCTTTCTTT
TRBV28	TRBD2	TRBJ2-1	many	CASATLGAGGHYNEQFF	TGTGCCAGCGCAACCCTGGGGGCGGGAGGACACTACAATGAGCAGTTCTTC
TRBV7-2	TRBD1	TRBJ2-7	many	CASSRFSGTGPYEQYF	TGTGCCAGCAGCCGTTTCTCCGGGACAGGCCCCTACGAGCAGTACTTC
TRBV28	-	TRBJ2-2	few	CASRRPTGELFF	TGTGCCAGCAGGCGGCCGACCGGGGAGCTGTTTTTT
TRBV6-2/TRBV6-3	-	TRBJ2-5	many	CASSYSNTQLSRETQYF	TGTGCCAGCAGTTACTCGAATACACAGCTTTCTCGGGAGACCCAGTACTTC
TRBV28	-	TRBJ1-1	-	CASSPPRMGDLNTEAFF	TGTGCCAGCAGTCCCCCCAGGATGGGAGACCTGAACACTGAAGCTTTCTTT
TRBV20-1	TRBD1	TRBJ2-5	many	CSARDWDRTPGGTQYF	TGCAGTGCTAGAGACTGGGACAGGACGCCTGGAGGAACCCAGTACTTC
TRBV4-1	-	TRBJ2-1	-	CASSEHPGLVYNEQFF	TGCGCCAGCAGCGAACACCCGGGACTGGTCTACAATGAGCAGTTCTTC
TRBV6-1	-	TRBJ1-5	many	CASSLQGTPGNQPQHF	TGTGCCAGCAGCCTTCAAGGAACTCCGGGCAATCAGCCCCAGCATTTT
TRBV7-2	-	TRBJ2-3	-	CASSLGSAGHTDTQYF	TGTGCCAGCAGCTTGGGTTCGGCAGGGCACACAGATACGCAGTATTTT
TRBV29-1	-	TRBJ2-1	few	CSVRGPSGGEQFF	TGCAGCGTTAGGGGACCCTCTGGAGGTGAGCAGTTCTTC
TRBV10-3	-	TRBJ2-5	many	CALRGDETQYF	TGTGCCCTCAGGGGCGATGAGACCCAGTACTTC
TRBV5-6	-	TRBJ2-3	many	CASSLFQGYTDTQYF	TGTGCCAGCAGCTTGTTCCAGGGGTACACAGATACGCAGTATTTT
TRBV18	-	TRBJ1-5	few	CASSPTTGIDQPQHF	TGTGCCAGCTCACCAACTACAGGGATCGATCAGCCCCAGCATTTT
TRBV6-6	-	TRBJ1-4	many	CASRGGGGHEKLFF	TGTGCCAGCAGGGGTGGAGGGGGTCACGAAAAACTGTTTTTT
TRBV27	-	TRBJ1-1	-	CASSFLPSGVDTEAFF	TGTGCCAGCAGTTTCCTCCCGAGTGGGGTTGACACTGAAGCTTTCTTT